The 12 T cell receptor beta chains in this list originate from one sample, sequenced in a study of cytomegalovirus exposure and HLA in healthy donors. The PCR used 60 Vbeta and 13 Jbeta primers. Produced via immunoSEQ multiplex PCR; TCRdb's table is partial and in-frame only. The sample has some 150,000 clones, approximately 9% seen once; the top ten hold less than 2%. What was sequenced was PBMCs. The receptors were sampled from a male donor in good health and CMV-seronegative.

This clone has only a few counts. The V and J genes are TRBV9 and TRBJ1-1, with 8 bases that match TRBD1. The CDR3 has 14 amino acids. Germline loops: CDR1 SGDLS, CDR2 YYNGEE. The trim removed 3 bases at V and 5 bases at J, leaving 6 bases unmatched. As DNA, the CDR3 is TGTGCCAGCAGCGATGGACAGGGAGGTACTGAAGCTTTCTTT. It encodes CASSDGQGGTEAFF.

This clone was seen more than once but under ten times. The V gene is TRBV4-2, the J gene TRBJ2-1; D is possibly TRBD2 (5 bases). Trimming left V 4 bases short and J 10 bases short, with 11 bases between. Germline lookup yields CDR1 LGHNA and CDR2 YNFKEQ. The CDR3 extends over 12 amino acids. The CDR3 protein is CASSLGIEEQFF. In DNA form, the CDR3 reads TGTGCCAGCAGCCTCGGGATTGAGGAGCAGTTCTTC.

The rearrangement joins TRBV2 to TRBJ1-1, with a weak D call TRBD1 (6 bases). The CDR3 sequence is 15 residues long. Germline V gives CDR1 SNHLY, CDR2 FYNNEI. The V end lost 6 bases, the J end lost 1 base, and 15 bases lay between the germline ends. CDR3 nucleotide sequence: TGTGCCAGCAGAATCTCAGGGGATGGGAACACTGAAGCTTTCTTT. It translates to CASRISGDGNTEAFF.

This clone was seen a handful of times. The genes are TRBV5-4 and TRBJ2-7; 9 bases are a match to TRBD1. The ends lost 0 bases at V and 3 bases at J; junction bases unmatched: 7. Germline values: CDR1 SGHNT, CDR2 YYREEE (reference sequence). This CDR3 contains 16 residues. The CDR3 here is CASSLVDPGQGYEQYF. The CDR3 DNA reads TGTGCCAGCAGCTTGGTTGATCCGGGACAGGGCTACGAGCAGTACTTC.

This clone was picked up a small number of times. The gene calls are TRBV4-1 and TRBJ1-1; D remains ambiguous. Trimming removed 0 bases from V and 4 bases from J, with 12 bases in between. The CDR3 contains 15 residues. The germline CDR1 and CDR2 sequences are MGHRA and YSYEKL. CDR3 residues: CASSQDEGLGTEAFF. The CDR3 coding sequence is TGCGCCAGCAGCCAAGATGAGGGCTTGGGCACTGAAGCTTTCTTT.

This clone was counted only a few times. CDR3 protein: CASSFDREEKLFF. In DNA form, the CDR3 reads TGCGCCAGCAGCTTCGACAGGGAGGAAAAACTGTTTTTT. The chain couples TRBV5-1 to TRBJ1-4; 7 bases map to TRBD1. The CDR3 covers 13 residues. The germline V gene has CDR1 SGHRS and CDR2 YFSETQ. The junction had 3 bases not matched to a gene; V was cut back by 2 bases and J by 8 bases.

The chain employs TRBV6-1 and TRBJ2-5; TRBD1 might be the D (7 bases). Per germline, CDR1 MNHNS and CDR2 SASEGT. V lost 6 bases and J lost 5, with 16 bases in between. The CDR3 has 14 residues. The CDR3 DNA follows: TGTGCCAGCAGATTAGGGACAGCGGGCGAGACCCAGTACTTC. This codes for CASRLGTAGETQYF.

V is TRBV6-5 and J is TRBJ1-4; the D is unclear. The V and J ends lost 8 bases and 5 bases respectively, with 9 bases between them. Germline CDR1 reads MNHEY; CDR2 reads SVGAGI. This CDR3 has 12 residues. CDR3 nucleotides: TGTGCCAGCTCCCAGCGCAATGAAAAACTGTTTTTT. This encodes CASSQRNEKLFF.

This clone has a handful of counts. The J gene is TRBJ1-2, the V gene TRBV28; the match to TRBD1 covers 10 bases. The V gene's germline CDR1 is MDHEN and CDR2 SYDVKM. V lost 5 bases to trimming and J lost 1 base; unmatched junction nucleotides: 1. This CDR3 has 14 amino acids. The CDR3 region has the DNA TGTGCCAGCAGTAGGACAGGGGGTAACTATGGCTACACCTTC. Its translation is CASSRTGGNYGYTF.

In its sample, this clone was seen a few times. This chain joins TRBV7-2 and TRBJ1-1; 7 bases align to TRBD1. The CDR3 contains 14 residues. The V segment lost 5 bases and the J segment 11 bases; nucleotides outside the gene matches: 14. Germline V gene lookup returns CDR1 SGHTA and CDR2 FQGNSA. Here the CDR3 reads CASSQPTGLGWAFF. CDR3 nucleotides: TGTGCCAGCAGCCAACCGACAGGGCTGGGGTGGGCTTTCTTT.

CDR3 sequence reads: CASSSQGDEQFF. CDR3 nucleotides: TGCGCCAGCAGCTCACAGGGGGATGAGCAGTTCTTC. This chain joins TRBV5-1 and TRBJ2-1; 8 bases are shared with TRBD1. In germline, CDR1 is SGHRS, CDR2 YFSETQ. The V segment lost 3 bases and the J segment 8 bases; nucleotides outside the gene matches: 1. This CDR3 has 12 amino acids. The full variable domain, in which reference TRBV5-1 and TRBJ2-1 provide the parts outside the CDR3, is KAGVTQTPRYLIKTRGQQVTLSCSPISGHRSVSWYQQTPGQGLQFLFEYFSETQRNKGNFPGRFSGRQFSNSRSEMNVSTLELGDSALYLCASSSQGDEQFFGPGTRLTVL.

This clone came up a few times. This sequence joins TRBV13 and TRBJ2-7; TRBD2 aligns across 8 bases. The V segment lost 1 base and the J segment 2 bases; nucleotides outside the gene matches: 10. Per the germline V gene, CDR1 is PRHDT and CDR2 is FYEKMQ (reference sequence). The CDR3 consists of 17 residues. The CDR3 loop reads CASSLVPRRGDPYEQYF. The CDR3 DNA is TGTGCCAGCAGCTTAGTTCCTAGGCGGGGGGACCCCTACGAGCAGTACTTC.